This T cell receptor beta chain appears in the sequencing data of a study of blood T cell repertoires in COVID-19. The overall study: From the United States, Italy and Spain came samples of acute and convalescent COVID-19. The analysed material was cDNA or gDNA that came from T cells, B-cell-depleted T cells, or PBMCs.

This clone was seen a few times. Per the authors' pipeline: Quantification of nucleated cells was approximated via reference gene primer amplification. Clones were sequenced by immunoSEQ multiplex PCR, and TCRdb holds only the in-frame ones, with some missing. V and J calls and clone size come straight from that table; D and trimming were deduced from the DNA. This table holds about 61,000 clones, more than 75% found once. The CDR3 is 16 amino acids. Germline V gene lookup returns CDR1 MNHEY and CDR2 SMNVEV (reference sequence). The trim removed 4 bases at V and 7 bases at J, leaving 14 bases unmatched.

The clonotype originates from a man older than 75 in a cohort sampled during active COVID-19. Source material: peripheral blood. The rearrangement uses TRBV27 and TRBJ1-2, with 8 bases fitting TRBD1. CDR3 protein: CASSSPVPGQVSGYTF. The CDR3 DNA follows: TGTGCCAGCAGTTCACCGGTCCCGGGACAGGTCTCTGGCTACACCTTC.